These 19 T cell receptor delta chains originate from one sample sequenced in a study of gamma-delta T cells after stem cell transplantation. TCRdb reanalyzed the RT-PCR reads using CATT. This table has under 1,500 delta-chain clones, approximately 2% appearing once. Source material: gamma-delta T cells. The receptor source for this set is a human donor. It is not recorded whose cells these are; they may come from a transplant donor.

This clone was observed a few times. This DNA's translation differs at residue 9 from TCRdb's protein, which comes from a much larger clone; a read error is likely, and the protein shown is translated from the DNA. V usage is TRDV1 and J usage is TRDJ1; D is possibly TRDD3 (5 bases). The V gene's germline CDR1 is TSWWSYY and CDR2 QGS. The V end was cut by 3 bases, the J end by 2 bases, with 22 bases between. The CDR3 runs 18 residues. Written as DNA, the CDR3 is TGTGCTCTTGGGGATCCCCGATCTGTAACCGGGGGTACCGATAAACTCATCTTT. This translates into CALGDPRSVTGGTDKLIF.

The table lists this clone with a few counts. The protein recorded in TCRdb matches a much larger clone and deviates from this DNA's translation at residue 15, suggesting a read error; the protein here is obtained by translating the DNA. The chain uses TRDV2 and TRDJ1; tentative D call: TRDD2 (5 bases). Germline values: CDR1 GEAIGNYY, CDR2 EKD. CDR3 length: 24 residues. The ends were cut back, 1 base at V and 0 bases at J, with 38 bases in the middle. CDR3 sequence: CACDTVLGRDPNELISTYTDKLIF. The CDR3 DNA sequence: TGTGCCTGTGACACGGTATTGGGACGCGATCCTAATGAACTGATCTCGACGTACACCGATAAACTCATCTTT.

Notes on this clone: The amino acid sequence in TCRdb belongs to a much larger clone and departs from this DNA's translation at residue 13, likely a sequencing read error; the sequence shown is translated from the DNA. V and J are TRDV2 and TRDJ1; TRDD3 aligns across 13 bases. Unmatched junction bases numbered 21, after V lost 3 bases and J lost 0 bases. This CDR3 region has 22 residues. Germline V CDR1 and CDR2: GEAIGNYY, EKD. CDR3 in DNA: TGTGCCTGTGACCAATCGTACTGGGGGATACGTAGTATGCCATCGTACACCGATAAACTCATCTTT. It is translated as CACDQSYWGIRSMPSYTDKLIF.

As regards this clone: TCRdb's protein for this DNA is that of a much larger clone and differs from the translation at residue 7, likely a read error; the protein shown is the DNA translation. The rearrangement joins TRDV2 to TRDJ1; weak D call: TRDD3 (6 bases). The CDR3 covers 14 residues. Trimming cost V 3 bases and J 7 bases, with 17 bases left between them. Germline loops: CDR1 GEAIGNYY, CDR2 EKD. The CDR3 region is CACDQMRDIAKLIF. The CDR3, as DNA: TGTGCCTGTGACCAAATGAGGGATATCGCTAAACTCATCTTT.

This clone was found a few times. For this DNA, TCRdb reports the protein of a much larger clone, which diverges at residue 11, most likely from a read error; the protein presented here is translated directly from the DNA. The chain carries TRDV2 and TRDJ1; no reliable D call. The CDR3 has 15 amino acids. The germline V gene has CDR1 GEAIGNYY and CDR2 EKD. Trimming cost V 6 bases and J 6 bases, with 22 bases left between them. CDR3 sequence: CACILVPGEDNKLIF. CDR3 DNA: TGTGCCTGTATTCTTGTACCCGGCGAGGACAATAAACTCATCTTT.

Concerning this clone itself: The TCRdb record carries a much larger clone's protein, which differs from this DNA's translation at residue 16; a read error is the likely cause, and the protein listed here is the DNA translation. J is TRDJ1 and V is TRDV2, with 13 bases fitting TRDD3. Germline CDR1 GEAIGNYY, CDR2 EKD. CDR3 length equals 22 residues. V lost 3 bases, J lost 0 bases, and 21 bases stayed unmatched. The CDR3 region is CACDQSYWGIRSTPSHTDKLIF. CDR3 DNA sequence: TGTGCCTGTGACCAATCGTACTGGGGGATACGTAGTACGCCATCGCACACCGATAAACTCATCTTT.

This clone occurred a few times. TCRdb records a much larger clone's protein for this DNA, with a difference at residue 9 that likely arises from a read error; the protein given is the translation of the DNA. This chain connects TRDV2 to TRDJ1; a weak D match, TRDD3 (6 bases). Germline V CDR1 and CDR2: GEAIGNYY, EKD. This CDR3 contains 17 residues. With 0 bases removed from V and 0 bases from J, the gap between germline ends came to 16 bases. The DNA for the CDR3 is TGTGCCTGTGACACCGCTTGGGGGCCCTCTTACACCGATAAACTCATCTTT. As protein: CACDTAWGPSYTDKLIF.

This clone appeared a few times. TCRdb shows a much larger clone's protein in place of this DNA's translation, and the two differ at residue 3, likely through a read error; the protein shown is translated from the DNA. J is TRDJ1 and V is TRDV2; 8 bases match TRDD3. Germline CDR1 GEAIGNYY, CDR2 EKD. The CDR3 covers 16 residues. The CDR3 here is CARDTVQLGDTNKLIF. The CDR3 nucleotides are TGTGCCCGTGACACCGTCCAGCTGGGGGACACAAATAAACTCATCTTT.

This clone rates as medium-sized. This likely traces to a read error, being one base from a far larger clone. V and J are TRDV2 and TRDJ1, with 7 positions matching TRDD3. This CDR3 region has 15 residues. The V and J ends lost 3 bases and 0 bases, in that order; junction bases with no gene match: 6. Germline V lookup: CDR1 GEAIGNYY, CDR2 EKD. The CDR3 protein is CACDALLGDTDKLIF. CDR3 nucleotide sequence: TGTGCCTGTGACGCTCTCCTGGGGGACACCGATAAACTCATCTTT.

In the case of this clone: A read error likely explains why the TCRdb protein, taken from a much larger clone, differs from this DNA's translation at residue 16; the protein shown is translated from the DNA. The chain employs TRDV3 and TRDJ1, with 11 bases aligning to TRDD3. The germline gives CDR1 TVYSNPD, CDR2 GDNSRS (reference sequence). This CDR3 comprises 19 residues. CDR3 protein: CAFHSYSSWGIRGTDNLIF. The CDR3 DNA reads TGTGCCTTTCACTCCTATTCCTCGTGGGGGATACGAGGCACCGATAACCTCATCTTT.

This clone came up a few times. For this DNA, TCRdb reports the protein of a much larger clone, which diverges at residue 3, most likely from a read error; the protein presented here is translated directly from the DNA. The rearrangement links TRDV2 to TRDJ1; 10 positions agree with TRDD3. This CDR3 is 18 amino acids long. Germline lookup yields CDR1 GEAIGNYY and CDR2 EKD. CDR3 amino acids: CAYDTLGDTGARADKLIF. In nucleotides, the CDR3 is TGTGCCTATGACACCTTGGGGGATACAGGAGCGAGGGCCGATAAACTCATCTTT.

Points on this clone: This likely came from a read error, as a far larger clone is one base away. Other DNA sequences of this sample code for an identical CDR3. The chain joins TRDV2 to TRDJ1; D unresolved. The germline gives CDR1 GEAIGNYY, CDR2 EKD. The V gene lost 6 bases and the J gene lost 4 bases, with 20 bases spanning the gap. This CDR3 region has 15 residues. This CDR3 is CACILVPGEDDKLIF. CDR3 bases: TGTGCCTGTATTCTTGTACCAGGCGAGGACGATAAACTCATCTTT.

This clone was recorded a few times. The TCRdb record carries a much larger clone's protein, which differs from this DNA's translation at residue 19; a read error is the likely cause, and the protein listed here is the DNA translation. The CDR3 nucleotides are TGTGCCTGTGACCAATCGTACTGGGGGATACGTAGTACGCCATCGTACACCGATGAACTCATCTTT. This encodes CACDQSYWGIRSTPSYTDELIF. The chain uses TRDV2 and TRDJ1, with 13 bases identical to TRDD3. The CDR3 consists of 22 residues. In germline, CDR1 is GEAIGNYY, CDR2 EKD.

This clone was counted only a few times. The TCRdb protein comes from a much larger clone and disagrees with this DNA's translation at residue 13, likely due to a read error; the protein given here is derived from the DNA. The chain is built from TRDV2 and TRDJ1; tentatively, D is TRDD3 (6 bases). V lost 2 bases and J 3 bases, leaving 24 bases between the germline ends. The CDR3 loop spans 18 amino acids. Per the germline V gene, CDR1 is GEAIGNYY and CDR2 is EKD. CDR3 in DNA: TGTGCCTGTGACAGCCTAAAGGGGGACGATTTTTACGCCGATAAACTCATCTTT. Encoded protein: CACDSLKGDDFYADKLIF.

By frequency in the sample, this clone is medium-sized. A much larger clone differs by one base, so this may be a read error. The chain couples TRDV1 to TRDJ1, with TRDD3 matching over 8 bases. The CDR3 covers 17 residues. The germline gives CDR1 TSWWSYY, CDR2 QGS. This CDR3 reads CALGEGTGGFHTDKLTF. CDR3 DNA sequence: TGTGCTCTTGGGGAAGGTACTGGGGGCTTCCACACCGATAAACTCACCTTT.

Turning to this clone: TCRdb's protein for this DNA is that of a much larger clone and differs from the translation at residue 4, likely a read error; the protein shown is the DNA translation. This rearrangement joins TRDV2 to TRDJ1, with TRDD3 matching 9 bases. The CDR3 totals 14 residues. Looked up from germline, CDR1 is GEAIGNYY and CDR2 is EKD. V lost 5 bases and J lost 8; bases outside the gene matches: 11. The CDR3 DNA follows: TGTGCCTGTGGCCCCGTACTGGGGGACTCGAAACTCATCTTT. Its translation is CACGPVLGDSKLIF.

Turning to this clone: The amino acid sequence in TCRdb belongs to a much larger clone and departs from this DNA's translation at residue 15, likely a sequencing read error; the sequence shown is translated from the DNA. The rearrangement joins TRDV1 to TRDJ1, with D possibly TRDD3 on 5 matching bases. CDR3 length equals 18 residues. The germline V gene encodes CDR1 TSWWSYY and CDR2 QGS. The CDR3 DNA is TGTGCTCTTGGGGACAGTACCAAGGGCGGGGAGTACACCGATAGACTCATCTTT. The encoded protein is CALGDSTKGGEYTDRLIF.

As concerns this clone: The likely explanation is a read error, given a far larger clone one base away. This sample also contains other DNA sequences that code for the same CDR3. The chain recombines TRDV1 with TRDJ1; no definite D call. V gave up 1 base and J gave up 2 bases, with 35 bases separating them. Germline CDR1 TSWWSYY, CDR2 QGS. This CDR3 spans 23 amino acids. The CDR3 is CALGEPPHFPPGAQGPWTDKLIF. DNA for the CDR3: TGTGCTCTTGGGGAACCCCCTCATTTCCCTCCGGGTGCGCAGGGACCTTGGACCGATAAACTCATCTTT.

Remarks on this clone: Only one base separates this from a far larger clonotype, so it likely reflects a read error. In the same sample, other DNA sequences code for this CDR3. The genes are TRDV1 and TRDJ1; D possibly uses TRDD2 or TRDD3 (6 bases each). Per the germline V gene, CDR1 is TSWWSYY and CDR2 is QGS. The CDR3 loop spans 21 amino acids. V shed 0 bases and J shed 0 bases, with 26 bases lying between them. The DNA of the CDR3 is TGTGCTCTTGGGGAACTTTGGTCCTACGTCGGGGATCCCCCGTACACCGATAAACTCATCTTT. Its protein product is CALGELWSYVGDPPYTDKLIF.